This TCR beta chain was retrieved from a study of shared clonotypes between healthy human individuals. Data came from immunoSEQ multiplex PCR; TCRdb stores just in-frame clones and leaves some out. The data show 300,000 to 400,000 clones, around 74% seen once. V lost 0 bases and J lost 4; bases outside the gene matches: 8. The CDR3 is 18 amino acids. Germline values: CDR1 LNHDA, CDR2 SQIVND (reference sequence). This clone has just a few counts. Its antigen is still unknown. Whole-study results and caveats: Compared with clonotypes that all four donors shared, non-shared clonotypes had lower generation probabilities. Richness estimates generally favored naive over memory subsets. The study found 4.5% to 6% of naive CD4 clonotypes shared across several donors.

In the CD4+ fraction, cells were divided into CD45RA+ naive and CD45RA-negative memory subsets. Sequenced input: memory CD4+ T cells sorted from blood. Described subset: CD45RA-negative fraction. This TCR was sampled from a man aged 30 to 39 in good health. This chain connects TRBV19 to TRBJ2-7, with 14 bases aligning to TRBD2. In nucleotides, the CDR3 is TGTGCCAGTAGTATAGAACCCCGGACTAGCGGGAGGCTGTACGAGCAGTACTTC. It yields the protein CASSIEPRTSGRLYEQYF.